These 22 T cell receptor beta chains were all obtained from the same sample, sequenced in a study of OX40 agonist ivuxolimab in advanced cancers. Data came from immunoSEQ multiplex PCR; TCRdb stores just in-frame clones and leaves some out. The sample carries about 60,000 clones, roughly 87% recorded once. Sequencing used CD4+ or CD8+ T cells sorted from blood, obtained in a trial of the OX40 agonist ivuxolimab. The receptors were gathered from an adult with an advanced solid tumor such as melanoma, head and neck, liver or kidney cancer.

The gene calls are TRBV11-2 and TRBJ1-2; unclear D gene. This CDR3 comprises 12 residues. V was pared by 6 bases and J by 1 base, with 6 bases between. Germline loops: CDR1 SGHAT, CDR2 FQNNGV. The CDR3: CASSWGNYGYTF. The CDR3 coding sequence is TGTGCCAGCAGTTGGGGTAACTATGGCTACACCTTC.

The chain is built from TRBV2 and TRBJ1-2; D is undetermined. Trimming took off 7 bases at V and 3 bases at J, with 12 bases between the two ends. Germline V gives CDR1 SNHLY, CDR2 FYNNEI. The CDR3 extends over 13 amino acids. CDR3 protein: CASTQVTDYGYTF. The DNA for the CDR3 is TGTGCCAGCACCCAGGTAACGGACTATGGCTACACCTTC.

V usage is TRBV5-1 and J usage is TRBJ1-1; no firm D call. The CDR3 runs to 14 residues. CDR1 is SGHRS, CDR2 YFSETQ, per germline. V was pared by 3 bases and J by 6 bases, with 15 bases between. In DNA form, the CDR3 reads TGCGCCAGCAGCTCACAACCCCAAGAGGCTGAAGCTTTCTTT. It is translated as CASSSQPQEAEAFF.

This clone occurred once. This chain joins TRBV2 and TRBJ1-6; maybe TRBD1 (6 bases). Trimming removed 7 bases at V and 10 bases at J, with 17 bases between. CDR3 length: 14 residues. Germline loops: CDR1 SNHLY, CDR2 FYNNEI. The CDR3 region is CASTERGGRSPLHF. The DNA of the CDR3 is TGTGCCAGCACCGAAAGGGGGGGCAGGTCACCCCTCCACTTT.

This clone was observed a handful of times. The CDR3 sequence is CAWSAKTGGKPQHF. In nucleotides, the CDR3 is TGTGCCTGGAGTGCTAAGACAGGGGGCAAGCCCCAGCATTTT. The gene calls are TRBV30 and TRBJ1-5; 10 nucleotides match TRBD1. This CDR3 spans 14 amino acids. After removal of 1 base from V and 8 bases from J, the junction contained 5 bases not matched to a gene. Per the germline V gene, CDR1 is GTSNPN and CDR2 is SVGIG (reference sequence).

The V call is TRBV5-4, the J call TRBJ1-1; D not resolved. The CDR3 has 14 residues. The germline V gene encodes CDR1 SGHNT and CDR2 YYREEE (reference sequence). The germline V and J ends were trimmed by 0 bases and 0 bases, with 6 bases remaining between them. The CDR3, as DNA: TGTGCCAGCAGCTTGGGACTGCTGAACACTGAAGCTTTCTTT. Protein product: CASSLGLLNTEAFF.

The rearrangement links TRBV5-4 to TRBJ1-6; TRBD1 aligns across 7 bases. Germline V lookup: CDR1 SGHNT, CDR2 YYREEE (reference sequence). CDR3 length equals 14 residues. V was clipped by 2 bases and J by 7 bases; unmatched bases: 3. CDR3 in DNA: TGTGCCAGCAGCTTTGAGGGGGCGAATTCACCCCTCCACTTT. This gives the protein CASSFEGANSPLHF. Looking up the rest from reference TRBV5-4 and TRBJ1-6 gives the full variable domain: ETGVTQSPTHLIKTRGQQVTLRCSSQSGHNTVSWYQQALGQGPQFIFQYYREEENGRGNFPPRFSGLQFPNYSSELNVNALELDDSALYLCASSFEGANSPLHFGNGTRLTVT.

The chain carries TRBV27 and TRBJ2-5; no reliable D call. Germline CDR1 is MNHEY and CDR2 is SMNVEV (reference sequence). The CDR3 spans 14 residues. Trimming removed 5 bases from V and 2 bases from J, with 12 bases in between. The CDR3 coding sequence is TGTGCCAGCAGTCCTAAGACCAATCAAGAGACCCAGTACTTC. Translation gives CASSPKTNQETQYF.

The table lists this clone with a few counts. CDR3 sequence: CASTRTGTSGRDEQFF. The DNA of the CDR3 is TGTGCCAGCACCAGAACCGGGACTAGCGGGAGGGATGAGCAGTTCTTC. The J gene is TRBJ2-1, the V gene TRBV9; 16 positions agree with TRBD2. Germline values: CDR1 SGDLS, CDR2 YYNGEE. The CDR3 has 16 residues. Trimming at V came to 6 bases and at J to 8 bases, leaving 8 bases not matched to a gene.

This chain joins TRBV18 and TRBJ1-2, with 9 positions matching TRBD1. Germline V gene lookup returns CDR1 KGHSH and CDR2 LQKENI. The CDR3 totals 16 residues. V gave up 3 bases and J gave up 1 base; unmatched junction bases: 6. The CDR3: CASSPQGTGNNYGYTF. DNA of the CDR3: TGTGCCAGCTCACCTCAGGGGACAGGGAATAACTATGGCTACACCTTC.

The rearrangement links TRBV5-5 to TRBJ1-2, with a possible D match to TRBD1 (6 bases). Germline V gene lookup returns CDR1 SGHKS and CDR2 YYEKEE (reference sequence). The CDR3 is 14 amino acids. The V and J ends lost 1 base and 8 bases respectively, with 15 bases between them. The CDR3 loop reads CASSLSQGKGGYTF. The CDR3 DNA is TGTGCCAGCAGCTTGTCCCAGGGGAAGGGAGGCTACACCTTC.

With respect to this clone: Other nucleotide sequences in the sample specify the same CDR3. The J gene is TRBJ1-1, the V gene TRBV11-2, with D tentatively TRBD1 (6 bases). Germline V lookup: CDR1 SGHAT, CDR2 FQNNGV. Trimming left V 5 bases short and J 2 bases short, with 9 bases between. The CDR3 contains 13 residues. CDR3 protein: CASSVQGNTEAFF. CDR3 DNA sequence: TGTGCCAGCAGCGTACAGGGTAACACTGAAGCTTTCTTT. Filled out from reference TRBV11-2 and TRBJ1-1, the complete variable domain reads EAGVAQSPRYKIIEKRQSVAFWCNPISGHATLYWYQQILGQGPKLLIQFQNNGVVDDSQLPKDRFSAERLKGVDSTLKIQPAKLEDSAVYLCASSVQGNTEAFFGQGTRLTVV.

The rearrangement uses TRBV28 and TRBJ1-1, with D tentatively TRBD1 (6 bases). V shed 3 bases and J shed 4 bases, with 18 bases lying between them. The CDR3 is made up of 16 amino acids. Germline V gives CDR1 MDHEN, CDR2 SYDVKM. CDR3 loop: CASSFIFRGWPTEAFF. The CDR3, as DNA: TGTGCCAGCAGTTTCATTTTCAGGGGCTGGCCCACTGAAGCTTTCTTT.

The rearrangement uses TRBV5-1 and TRBJ2-7; 8 positions match TRBD1. Germline V lookup: CDR1 SGHRS, CDR2 YFSETQ. The CDR3 consists of 13 residues. Trimming cost V 4 bases and J 6 bases; bases outside gene matches: 6. CDR3 sequence: CASSASTGVEQYF. The CDR3 region has the DNA TGCGCCAGCAGCGCCTCGACAGGGGTCGAGCAGTACTTC.

The chain is built from TRBV7-8 and TRBJ2-2; TRBD2 matches at 12 bases. In germline, CDR1 is SGHVS, CDR2 FQNEAQ. J lost 4 bases, V lost 7 bases, and 10 bases had no gene match. The CDR3 sequence is 17 residues long. The CDR3 spells CASTLTSGRIGTGELFF. The DNA of the CDR3 is TGTGCCAGCACCCTGACTAGCGGGAGAATTGGCACCGGGGAGCTGTTTTTT.

The gene calls are TRBV30 and TRBJ2-3; D gene ambiguous. The ends were cut back, 0 bases at V and 3 bases at J, with 10 bases in the middle. This CDR3 has 14 amino acids. Germline V CDR1 and CDR2: GTSNPN, SVGIG (reference sequence). The DNA of the CDR3 is TGTGCCTGGAGTGTAGGCCCTCCGACAGATACGCAGTATTTT. Encoded protein: CAWSVGPPTDTQYF.

The genes are TRBV7-6 and TRBJ2-7, with unresolved D. CDR1 and CDR2 (germline): SGHVS, FNYEAQ. V dropped 1 base and J dropped 3 bases, with 10 bases sitting between them. The CDR3 has 14 amino acids. The DNA for the CDR3 is TGTGCCAGCAGCTTAGAACCGGACGGCTACGAGCAGTACTTC. Its protein is CASSLEPDGYEQYF.

The gene calls are TRBV29-1 and TRBJ2-3; no reliable D call. Germline lookup yields CDR1 SQVTM and CDR2 ANQGSEA. V was trimmed by 6 bases and J by 1 base, leaving 14 bases between them. The CDR3 totals 14 residues. The CDR3 coding sequence is TGCAGCGTCCCCGCCAAGGCGGGCACAGATACGCAGTATTTT. The encoded protein is CSVPAKAGTDTQYF.

The V gene is TRBV4-2, the J gene TRBJ1-1, with 9 bases that match TRBD1. The CDR3 is made up of 16 amino acids. V gave up 1 base and J gave up 3 bases; unmatched junction bases: 6. Germline CDR1 LGHNA, CDR2 YNFKEQ. The DNA for the CDR3 is TGTGCCAGCAGCCAAGTGGGACAGGGTGGGTACACTGAAGCTTTCTTT. Encoded protein: CASSQVGQGGYTEAFF.

The V gene is TRBV19, the J gene TRBJ2-5, with 9 nucleotides matching TRBD2. J was trimmed by 2 bases and V by 3 bases; bases with no gene match: 10. Germline-derived CDR1 and CDR2 are LNHDA and SQIVND (reference sequence). This CDR3 contains 17 residues. CDR3 sequence reads: CASSMVIAGDRQETQYF. In DNA, the CDR3 is TGTGCCAGTAGTATGGTGATAGCGGGAGATCGGCAAGAGACCCAGTACTTC.

V usage is TRBV10-1 and J usage is TRBJ2-7; no firm D call. The germline CDR1 and CDR2 sequences are WNHNN and SYGVQD (reference sequence). The V and J ends lost 2 bases and 2 bases respectively, with 7 bases between them. The CDR3 contains 13 residues. DNA for the CDR3: TGCGCCAGCAGTGAGCTGGCGACCTACGAGCAGTACTTC. Its protein is CASSELATYEQYF.

V is TRBV29-1 and J is TRBJ2-7; a weak D match, TRBD1 (6 bases). Between the trimmed V and J ends, which lost 4 bases and 10 bases, there was a span of 11 bases. The CDR3 is made up of 10 amino acids. Germline assignment: CDR1 SQVTM and CDR2 ANQGSEA. CDR3 bases: TGCAGCGTTGGTGAGGGGGATCAGTACTTC. As protein: CSVGEGDQYF.